This TCR beta chain originates from a study of blood T cell repertoires in COVID-19 (TCRdb year 2020). In terms of the full investigation: The collaborator samples originated in the United States, Italy and Spain and spanned the acute and convalescent phases of COVID-19. The prospective study material was composed of cDNA or gDNA derived from T cells, B-cell-depleted T cells, or PBMCs. The repertoires were made available in a free public database intended to serve as a resource for research on the immune response to SARS-CoV-2. Where available, HLA class I and class II types were obtained from metadata supplied by the sample provider rather than from assay-based typing. The samples were drawn from two sources: the first 160 participants of the ongoing ImmuneRACE study, and 1,000 to 1,500 subjects contributed by 6 global collaborators. The dataset comprised deeply sampled blood TCRbeta repertoires from subjects exposed to, actively infected with, or recovered from COVID-19. Sample metadata almost always included a de-identified subject ID, COVID-19 status, age in years and sex. Findings and caveats that apply to the study as a whole: How much clinical and demographic metadata was included differed by source and by participant, and the metadata was provided uncurated.

TCRbeta CDR3 regions were amplified from genomic DNA by means of the immunoSEQ Assay, a bias-controlled multiplex PCR. The study's own analysis went as follows. The number of nucleated cells in each sample was estimated from the amplification of reference gene primers within the assay. Sequence reads were collapsed and filtered to measure the absolute abundance of every unique TCRbeta CDR3 rearrangement. Productive Simpson clonality was computed per sample as the square root of Simpson's diversity index over productive rearrangements. This is the immuneACCESS table as TCRdb keeps it, with only in-frame sequences that have V and J called. A part of the clones is gone; compared with another copy, unresolved V genes explain less than half, and the rest is unexplained. That table supplies the V and J calls and clone size; D and trimming were determined from the DNA. This sample has a few hundred thousand clones in its table, and about 88% of those were observed once. Roughly 0.94% of the sample lies in the top ten.

Participants in the prospective study were aged about 18 to 90 years, lived in some 24 United States geographic areas, and enrolled through a virtual design. In the prospective study, cohorts were assigned on the basis of participant-reported clinical history obtained from a screening survey and a study questionnaire. For ImmuneRACE Cohort 3, a participant was defined as recovered based on two consecutive negative NP/OP PCR tests, clearance by a healthcare professional, or resolution of symptoms. Each participant in the prospective study had whole blood, serum and a nasopharyngeal or oropharyngeal swab collected by mobile phlebotomists. Participants in the prospective study had the option to provide additional blood draws and questionnaires over a roughly 2-month period. Before DNA extraction, blood samples from the prospective study were shipped at room temperature or frozen. Notes on this clone: Its target antigen remains unknown. Base qualities are not at hand, and no much larger clone is one base apart.

The germline V gene gives CDR1 as SGHRS and CDR2 as YFSETQ. V is cut back by 3 bases and J by 1 base, with 9 bases in the junction unmatched. Its CDR3 holds 16 amino acids, cysteine through phenylalanine. Left in the record is the CDR3 DNA by itself, 48 bases read in frame from the first base. The V and J genes are TRBV5-1 and TRBJ1-2; the junction holds 7 bases that match TRBD1. Source material: PBMCs or T cells enriched from blood (not recorded which). The source is a woman aged 30 to 39 who had recovered from COVID-19. In nucleotides, the sequence is TGCGCCAGCAGCTCGCGAGGGACAGCCGATAACTATGGCTACACCTTC. This codes for CASSSRGTADNYGYTF.